The source of this T cell receptor (beta chain) is a study of blood T cell repertoires in COVID-19. Study information: Samples came from the United States, Italy and Spain, spanning acute and convalescent COVID-19.

Patients from Seattle were sampled longitudinally, starting during active infection. Libraries were prepared by immunoSEQ multiplex PCR; TCRdb keeps only in-frame clonotypes and omits some of them. Of hundreds of thousands of clones in the sample, roughly 91% are singletons; the top ten hold 7.5% to 9.5%. Germline assignment: CDR1 LNHDA and CDR2 SQIVND (reference sequence). V lost 11 bases and J lost 9, with 23 bases in between. CDR3 length equals 14 residues. What was sequenced was peripheral blood. The receptor's source is a woman in her forties or fifties with COVID-19, enrolled during active disease. This chain uses TRBV19 with TRBJ1-5; TRBD1 is a possible D gene (5 bases). The CDR3 protein is CARTTSTPGGPQHF. Written as DNA, the CDR3 is TGTGCCCGAACTACTTCTACCCCCGGGGGGCCCCAGCATTTT.